The 18 T cell receptor beta chains reported below all come from one sample, sequenced in a study of cytomegalovirus exposure and HLA in healthy donors. With 60 Vbeta and 13 Jbeta primers, the PCR was carried out. Profiling relied on immunoSEQ multiplex PCR, and the TCRdb table lists in-frame clones only, not all of them. The sample yields 150,000 to 200,000 clones, around 83% seen once. The material sequenced was PBMCs. These receptors originate from a man in his forties or fifties in good health and CMV-seronegative.

The chain carries TRBV9 and TRBJ1-4; D may be TRBD1 (6 bases). The CDR3 is made up of 16 amino acids. Germline CDR1 reads SGDLS; CDR2 reads YYNGEE. Trimming stripped 3 bases from V and 6 bases from J, with 18 bases between. CDR3 amino acids: CASSETSRGAHEKLFF. CDR3 nucleotide sequence: TGTGCCAGCAGCGAAACCTCCCGGGGGGCGCATGAAAAACTGTTTTTT.

This chain joins TRBV14 and TRBJ2-6; tentatively, D is TRBD1 (6 bases). With 7 bases removed from V and 4 bases from J, the gap between germline ends came to 11 bases. This CDR3 spans 14 amino acids. Germline V gene data show CDR1 as SGHDN and CDR2 as FVKESK. The CDR3 coding sequence is TGTGCCAGCACGAGGACAGCCGGGGCCAACGTCCTGACTTTC. Its protein is CASTRTAGANVLTF.

The J gene is TRBJ2-5, the V gene TRBV7-2, with a possible D match to TRBD1 (6 bases). There are 16 residues in the CDR3. Germline CDR1 SGHTA, CDR2 FQGNSA. The V and J ends lost 0 bases and 1 base respectively, with 12 bases between them. The CDR3 DNA follows: TGTGCCAGCAGCTTAGCCAACTTACAGGGCCAAGAGACCCAGTACTTC. It yields the protein CASSLANLQGQETQYF. Complete variable domain (other parts from reference TRBV7-2 and TRBJ2-5): GAGVSQSPSNKVTEKGKDVELRCDPISGHTALYWYRQSLGQGLEFLIYFQGNSAPDKSGLPSDRFSAERTGGSVSTLTIQRTQQEDSAVYLCASSLANLQGQETQYFGPGTRLLVL.

The rearrangement uses TRBV30 and TRBJ1-3; D is ambiguous. The CDR3 extends over 13 amino acids. CDR1 is GTSNPN and CDR2 is SVGIG in the germline V gene (reference sequence). The CDR3 DNA reads as TGTGGGGGAGGAGCAGACTCTGGAAACACCATATATTTT. It yields the protein CGGGADSGNTIYF. Full variable domain (outside the CDR3, taken from reference TRBV30 and TRBJ1-3): SQTIHQWPATLVQPVGSPLSLECTVEGTSNPNLYWYRQAAGRGLQLLFYSVGIGQISSEVPQNLSASRPQDRQFILSSKKLLLSDSGFYLCGGGADSGNTIYFGEGSWLTVV.

The chain carries TRBV6-5 and TRBJ2-4; 9 bases are a match to TRBD1. V gave up 5 bases and J gave up 5 bases; unmatched junction bases: 7. The CDR3 extends over 15 amino acids. Looked up from germline, CDR1 is MNHEY and CDR2 is SVGAGI. The CDR3 sequence is CASSVHRGPENIQYF. The CDR3 region has the DNA TGTGCCAGCAGTGTACACAGGGGGCCAGAAAACATTCAGTACTTC.

V and J are TRBV7-2 and TRBJ1-2, with D possibly being TRBD1 (5 bases). Trimming removed 1 base at V and 4 bases at J, with 7 bases between. The CDR3 extends over 13 amino acids. Germline CDR1 SGHTA, CDR2 FQGNSA. CDR3 nucleotides: TGTGCCAGCAGCTTAGGGGGCGGCTATGGCTACACCTTC. Its protein product is CASSLGGGYGYTF.

This clone was recorded only once. The chain carries TRBV29-1 and TRBJ1-4; 8 bases are a match to TRBD1. Germline V CDR1 and CDR2: SQVTM, ANQGSEA. The junction had 3 bases not matched to a gene; V was cut back by 7 bases and J by 2 bases. This CDR3 is 13 amino acids long. The CDR3 sequence is CSARQGTNEKLFF. CDR3 in DNA: TGCAGCGCCCGACAGGGGACTAATGAAAAACTGTTTTTT.

The chain uses TRBV15 and TRBJ2-4, with 7 bases that match TRBD1. The ends lost 3 bases at V and 1 base at J; junction bases unmatched: 6. In germline, CDR1 is LNHNV, CDR2 YYDKDF (reference sequence). This CDR3 contains 16 residues. CDR3 protein: CATSSDDRAAKNIQYF. The CDR3 DNA follows: TGTGCCACCAGCAGCGACGACAGGGCGGCCAAAAACATTCAGTACTTC. Filled out from reference TRBV15 and TRBJ2-4, the complete variable domain reads DAMVIQNPRYQVTQFGKPVTLSCSQTLNHNVMYWYQQKSSQAPKLLFHYYDKDFNNEADTPDNFQSRRPNTSFCFLDIRSPGLGDTAMYLCATSSDDRAAKNIQYFGAGTRLSVL.

The rearrangement joins TRBV5-1 to TRBJ2-2, with 8 bases lining up with TRBD1. Germline-derived CDR1 and CDR2 are SGHRS and YFSETQ. The V and J ends lost 4 bases and 1 base, in that order; junction bases with no gene match: 9. The length of the CDR3 is 17 residues. CDR3 residues: CASSAITGTGNTGELFF. CDR3 in DNA: TGCGCCAGCAGCGCGATTACCGGGACAGGGAACACCGGGGAGCTGTTTTTT.

This clone was observed once. This chain links TRBV5-1 with TRBJ1-2; a possible D gene is TRBD1 (5 bases). The V gene lost 4 bases and the J gene lost 6 bases, with 13 bases spanning the gap. The CDR3 has 13 amino acids. Looked up from germline, CDR1 is SGHRS and CDR2 is YFSETQ. CDR3 bases: TGCGCCAGCAGCCGCACGGGAGGGGATGGCTACACCTTC. Its protein product is CASSRTGGDGYTF.

The chain uses TRBV4-1 and TRBJ1-2; 9 positions match TRBD1. CDR1 is MGHRA and CDR2 is YSYEKL in the germline V gene. Trimming cost V 5 bases and J 5 bases; bases outside gene matches: 12. The CDR3 sequence is 16 residues long. DNA for the CDR3: TGCGCCAGCAGCGTCCGGGGGGGACAGGGTGGGTATGGCTACACCTTC. Protein sequence: CASSVRGGQGGYGYTF.

V is TRBV19 and J is TRBJ1-1; possible D gene TRBD1, 6 bases. Trimming shortened V by 5 bases and J by 1 base, and 11 bases separated the two germline ends. The CDR3 sequence is 14 residues long. Germline V lookup: CDR1 LNHDA, CDR2 SQIVND (reference sequence). CDR3 DNA sequence: TGTGCCAGTAGTCCACAGGGAACGAACACTGAAGCTTTCTTT. It specifies CASSPQGTNTEAFF.

This rearrangement joins TRBV6-5 to TRBJ2-5; TRBD1 might be the D (5 bases). Trimming took off 1 base at V and 0 bases at J, with 12 bases between the two ends. CDR1 is MNHEY, CDR2 SVGAGI, per germline. This CDR3 is 16 amino acids long. The CDR3 DNA reads TGTGCCAGCAGTTACTACTTGGCAGGGTACCAAGAGACCCAGTACTTC. It yields the protein CASSYYLAGYQETQYF.

This clone has a single count. The chain couples TRBV7-8 to TRBJ1-4; 8 nucleotides line up with TRBD1. The J segment lost 7 bases and the V segment lost 6 bases, leaving 7 bases of the junction unmatched. The CDR3 is made up of 14 amino acids. Germline lookup yields CDR1 SGHVS and CDR2 FQNEAQ. CDR3 amino acids: CASRKQGVGEKLFF. For the CDR3, the DNA is TGTGCCAGCAGGAAACAGGGGGTGGGTGAAAAACTGTTTTTT.

In DNA form, the CDR3 reads TGTGCCAGTAGTACCAGGGGTTCTGGGGCCAACGTCCTGACTTTC. Its protein product is CASSTRGSGANVLTF. This chain uses TRBV19 with TRBJ2-6; perhaps TRBD1 as D (6 bases). This CDR3 has 15 residues. Germline V gene sequence: CDR1 LNHDA, CDR2 SQIVND (reference sequence). Trimming stripped 4 bases from V and 1 base from J, with 8 bases between.

DNA for the CDR3: TGCGCCAGCAGCTTGGGAGACATGGGCGGGGAGACCCAGTACTTC. Amino acid sequence: CASSLGDMGGETQYF. The chain employs TRBV5-1 and TRBJ2-5, with D tentatively TRBD2 (5 bases). This CDR3 comprises 15 residues. V dropped 0 bases and J dropped 5 bases, with 14 bases sitting between them. The germline gives CDR1 SGHRS, CDR2 YFSETQ.

The chain couples TRBV30 to TRBJ2-5; 7 bases match TRBD2. The germline V gene encodes CDR1 GTSNPN and CDR2 SVGIG (reference sequence). The V gene end was trimmed by 4 bases and the J gene end by 0 bases; junction bases not matched to a gene: 2. The CDR3 has 13 residues. The CDR3 region has the DNA TGTGCCTGGACTAGCGGAAACCAAGAGACCCAGTACTTC. Its translation is CAWTSGNQETQYF.

The V gene is TRBV9, the J gene TRBJ2-5; 7 bases match TRBD1. The V segment lost 0 bases and the J segment 4 bases; nucleotides outside the gene matches: 0. The CDR3 contains 13 residues. The germline V gene encodes CDR1 SGDLS and CDR2 YYNGEE. CDR3 nucleotide sequence: TGTGCCAGCAGCGTAGGACAGGGAGAGACCCAGTACTTC. This codes for CASSVGQGETQYF.